These T cell receptor beta chains were read from a single sample in a study of siplizumab effects on memory and regulatory T cells. The table came from immunoSEQ multiplex PCR; TCRdb's copy has only in-frame clones and leaves some out. The sample includes 70,000 to 100,000 clones, 93% of them seen just once. Sequences were obtained from CD8+ T cells sorted from blood. These receptors came from a human donor in good health. Both conserved end residues are part of each CDR3. Each record gives: clone size, D gene, V gene, J gene, CDR3 DNA, CDR3 protein. The D gene is left open where the match is weak. The size of a clone is reported for some rows only, either as once, few or many, or as a class for expanded clones.

size: NA
D: NA
V: TRBV29-1
J: TRBJ1-2
DNA: TGCAGCGTTGAAATCGCAGGGAACTATGGCTACACCTTC
CDR3: CSVEIAGNYGYTF

size: NA
D: TRBD2
V: TRBV11-2
J: TRBJ2-5
DNA: TGTGCCAGCAGCCCTCCAAGCGGGGGTAAAGGTGCCCAGTACTTC
CDR3: CASSPPSGGKGAQYF

size: NA
D: TRBD1
V: TRBV7-9
J: TRBJ2-7
DNA: TGTGCCAGCAGCCCGGGACAGTCCTACGAGCAGTACTTC
CDR3: CASSPGQSYEQYF

size: NA
D: TRBD2
V: TRBV15
J: TRBJ2-1
DNA: TGTGCCACCAGCAGAGATTTGGGACTAGCGAGAGAGCAGTTCTTC
CDR3: CATSRDLGLAREQFF

size: NA
D: NA
V: TRBV7-9
J: TRBJ1-1
DNA: TGTGCCAGCAGCTTAGTAGGGGGGCCGAACACTGAAGCTTTCTTT
CDR3: CASSLVGGPNTEAFF

size: once
D: NA
V: TRBV19
J: TRBJ1-3
DNA: TGTGCCAGTAGTATGGCGTCGGGAAACACCATATATTTT
CDR3: CASSMASGNTIYF

size: NA
D: NA
V: TRBV27
J: TRBJ2-3
DNA: TGTGCCAGCTCCTCAGCGTTGGGCACAGATACGCAGTATTTT
CDR3: CASSSALGTDTQYF

size: NA
D: NA
V: TRBV30
J: TRBJ1-2
DNA: TGTGCCTGGAGCCAAGGTCGGCGGGCAGGGTACTATGGCTACACCTTC
CDR3: CAWSQGRRAGYYGYTF

size: NA
D: NA
V: TRBV9
J: TRBJ2-7
DNA: TGTGCCAGCAGCGTAGGGACGGGCGGCGAGCAGTACTTC
CDR3: CASSVGTGGEQYF

size: NA
D: TRBD2
V: TRBV9
J: TRBJ2-3
DNA: TGTGCCAGCAGTAGCGGGGGAGCAAGCACAGATACGCAGTATTTT
CDR3: CASSSGGASTDTQYF

size: NA
D: NA
V: TRBV6-5
J: TRBJ1-6
DNA: TGTGCCAGCAGTTACTCAAAATATAATTCACCCCTCCACTTT
CDR3: CASSYSKYNSPLHF

size: NA
D: TRBD1
V: TRBV6-5
J: TRBJ1-4
DNA: TGTGCCAGCAGCTTTACAGGGGGAGATGAAAAACTGTTTTTT
CDR3: CASSFTGGDEKLFF

size: NA
D: NA
V: TRBV9
J: TRBJ1-1
DNA: TGTGCCAGCAGCGTAGTCTCCGGTGAGTACAGCCCTAACACTGAAGCTTTCTTT
CDR3: CASSVVSGEYSPNTEAFF

size: NA
D: NA
V: TRBV4-2
J: TRBJ2-3
DNA: TGTGCCAGCAGCCAAGATAGAAGCATCACAGATACGCAGTATTTT
CDR3: CASSQDRSITDTQYF

size: NA
D: NA
V: TRBV19
J: TRBJ1-2
DNA: TGTGCCAGTAGTCCGGGTCTAGGGTCGCTGTATGGCTACACCTTC
CDR3: CASSPGLGSLYGYTF

size: NA
D: NA
V: TRBV12-1
J: TRBJ2-6
DNA: TGTGCCAGCAGCAATGGACATGTAGGACAAAGTCGGGCCAACGTCCTGACTTTC
CDR3: CASSNGHVGQSRANVLTF

size: NA
D: TRBD2
V: TRBV5-4
J: TRBJ2-7
DNA: TGTGCCAGCAGCCGCTCCGCCGGGACTAGCGCTCCCGAGCAGTACTTC
CDR3: CASSRSAGTSAPEQYF

size: few
D: NA
V: TRBV19
J: TRBJ1-1
DNA: TGTGCCAGTACCCCCAGCATGAACACTGAAGCTTTCTTT
CDR3: CASTPSMNTEAFF

size: NA
D: TRBD2
V: TRBV4-1
J: TRBJ2-1
DNA: TGCGCCAGCAGCCCAGAGGCCAAGCGGGGGGACAATGAGCAGTTCTTC
CDR3: CASSPEAKRGDNEQFF

size: NA
D: NA
V: TRBV7-8
J: TRBJ2-7
DNA: TGTGCCAGCAGCGGGGATCTTAGGAGCGAGCAGTACTTC
CDR3: CASSGDLRSEQYF

size: NA
D: TRBD2
V: TRBV4-1
J: TRBJ2-3
DNA: TGCGCCAGCAGCCAATCGGGGAGGGAGCCAGATACGCAGTATTTT
CDR3: CASSQSGREPDTQYF

size: NA
D: NA
V: TRBV19
J: TRBJ2-3
DNA: TGTGCCAGTAGTATCTTCGGGCAGGGTGCAGATACGCAGTATTTT
CDR3: CASSIFGQGADTQYF

size: NA
D: NA
V: TRBV19
J: TRBJ1-5
DNA: TGTGCCATTACCAGGGGCCGCAATCAGCCCCAGCATTTT
CDR3: CAITRGRNQPQHF

size: once
D: NA
V: TRBV19
J: TRBJ1-1
DNA: TGTGCCAGTAGTATCGGAGGGCAGATGAACACTGAAGCTTTCTTT
CDR3: CASSIGGQMNTEAFF

size: NA
D: TRBD2
V: TRBV9
J: TRBJ2-1
DNA: TGTGCCAGCAGCATCACTAGCGGGGGGACTTACTACAATGAGCAGTTCTTC
CDR3: CASSITSGGTYYNEQFF

size: NA
D: TRBD1
V: TRBV6-1
J: TRBJ1-5
DNA: TGTGCCAGCAGTGAAGGGCAGGGGGTTCAGCCCCAGCATTTT
CDR3: CASSEGQGVQPQHF